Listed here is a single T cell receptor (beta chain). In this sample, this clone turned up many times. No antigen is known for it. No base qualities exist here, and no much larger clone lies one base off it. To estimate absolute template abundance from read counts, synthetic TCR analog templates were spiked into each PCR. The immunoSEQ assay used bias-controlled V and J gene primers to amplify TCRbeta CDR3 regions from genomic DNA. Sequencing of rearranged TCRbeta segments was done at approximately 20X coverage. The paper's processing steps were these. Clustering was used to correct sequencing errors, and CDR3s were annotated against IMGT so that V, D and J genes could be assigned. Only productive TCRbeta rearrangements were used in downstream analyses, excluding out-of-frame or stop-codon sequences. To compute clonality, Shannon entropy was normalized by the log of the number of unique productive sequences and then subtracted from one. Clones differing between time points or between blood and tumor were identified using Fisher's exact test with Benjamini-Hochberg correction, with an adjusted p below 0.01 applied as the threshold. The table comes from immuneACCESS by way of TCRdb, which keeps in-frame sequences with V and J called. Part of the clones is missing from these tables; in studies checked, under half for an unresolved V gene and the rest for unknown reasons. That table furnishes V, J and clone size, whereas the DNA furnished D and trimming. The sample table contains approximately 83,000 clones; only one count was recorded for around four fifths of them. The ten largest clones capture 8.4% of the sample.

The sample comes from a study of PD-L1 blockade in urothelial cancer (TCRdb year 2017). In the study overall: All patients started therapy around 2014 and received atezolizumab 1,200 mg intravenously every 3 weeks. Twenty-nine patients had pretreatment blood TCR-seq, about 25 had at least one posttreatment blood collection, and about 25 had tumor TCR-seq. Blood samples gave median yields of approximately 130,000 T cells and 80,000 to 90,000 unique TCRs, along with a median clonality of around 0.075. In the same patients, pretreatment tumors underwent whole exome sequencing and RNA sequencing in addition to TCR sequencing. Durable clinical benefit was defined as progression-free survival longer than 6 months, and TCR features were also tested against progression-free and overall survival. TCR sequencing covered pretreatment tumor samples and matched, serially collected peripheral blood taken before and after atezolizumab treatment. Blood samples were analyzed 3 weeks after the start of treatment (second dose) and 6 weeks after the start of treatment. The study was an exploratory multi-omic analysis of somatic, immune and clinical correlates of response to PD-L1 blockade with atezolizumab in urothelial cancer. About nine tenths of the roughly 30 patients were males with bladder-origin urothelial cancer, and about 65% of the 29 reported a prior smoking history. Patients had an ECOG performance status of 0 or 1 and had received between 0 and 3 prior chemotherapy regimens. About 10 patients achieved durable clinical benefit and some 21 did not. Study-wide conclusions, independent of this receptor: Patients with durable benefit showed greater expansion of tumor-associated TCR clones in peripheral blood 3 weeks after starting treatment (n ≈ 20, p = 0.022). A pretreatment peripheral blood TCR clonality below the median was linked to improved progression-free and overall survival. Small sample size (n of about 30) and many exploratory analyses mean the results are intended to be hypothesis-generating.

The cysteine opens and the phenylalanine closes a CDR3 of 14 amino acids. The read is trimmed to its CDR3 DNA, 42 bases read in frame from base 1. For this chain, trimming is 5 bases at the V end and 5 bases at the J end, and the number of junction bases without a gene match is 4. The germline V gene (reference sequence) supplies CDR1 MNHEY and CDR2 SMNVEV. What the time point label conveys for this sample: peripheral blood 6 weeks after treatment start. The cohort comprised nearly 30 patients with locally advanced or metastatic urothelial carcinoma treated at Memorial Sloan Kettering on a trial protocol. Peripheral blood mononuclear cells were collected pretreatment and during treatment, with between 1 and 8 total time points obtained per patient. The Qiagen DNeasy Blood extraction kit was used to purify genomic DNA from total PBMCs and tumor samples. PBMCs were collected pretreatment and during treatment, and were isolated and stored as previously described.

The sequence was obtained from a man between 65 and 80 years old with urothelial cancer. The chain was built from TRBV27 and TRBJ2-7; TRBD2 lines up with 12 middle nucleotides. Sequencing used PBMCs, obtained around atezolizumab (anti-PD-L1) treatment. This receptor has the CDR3 CASSPSGRVDEQYF. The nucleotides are TGTGCCAGCAGTCCTAGCGGGAGGGTGGACGAGCAGTACTTC.